The T cell receptor beta chain described here comes from a study of cytomegalovirus exposure and HLA in healthy donors. Regarding the study as a whole: With later analysis, a missense DCLRE1C variant became linked to TCR beta V- and J-gene trimming. Available immune exposure information was restricted to CMV serostatus only. It was assumed in the presence/absence analyses that sequencing depth was roughly uniform across donors. Researchers counted 164 TCR beta chains as cytomegalovirus-associated.

Researchers ran the PCR with 60 Vbeta and 13 Jbeta primers. TCRdb's copy holds only in-frame clones and misses some; the assay was immunoSEQ multiplex PCR. The sample holds over 150,000 clones, roughly 84% seen once. Germline lookup yields CDR1 MNHNY and CDR2 SVGAGI (reference sequence). The CDR3 contains 13 residues. About this clone itself: The antigen is undetermined.

This TCR derives from a boy younger than 10 in good health and CMV-seronegative. Material for sequencing was PBMCs. The chain carries TRBV6-6 and TRBJ2-5, with 7 bases fitting TRBD2. TRBJ2-7 explains the end of the DNA better; the J call may be wrong. The CDR3 protein is CASSFGTTYEQYF. The CDR3 region has the DNA TGTGCCAGCAGCTTCGGGACTACCTACGAGCAGTACTTC.